This TCR beta chain came from a study of shared clonotypes between healthy human individuals. Points from the study as a whole: On the whole, naive subsets had larger estimated richness than memory subsets had. Unshared clonotypes carried lower generation probabilities than those common to all four donors. The genetic and exposure-history diversity represented was limited by few donors.

Assay: immunoSEQ multiplex PCR; the TCRdb copy retains only in-frame clones and omits some. The sample includes about 2.1 million clones, roughly 93% of them seen just once. Unmatched junction bases numbered 2, after V lost 3 bases and J lost 4 bases. Germline CDR1 and CDR2: SGDLS and YYNGEE. The CDR3 spans 14 residues. Naive CD8 cells lacked CD45RO, underwent positive selection for CCR7 and left out terminally differentiated effector memory CD45RA+ cells. A remark on this clone: What it recognizes is unknown.

The clonotype comes from a young man in good health. Some clones in this sample may be carry-over from other donors' samples. The chain recombines TRBV9 with TRBJ2-1, with 9 bases aligning to TRBD2. The specimen sequenced was naive CD8+ T cells from PBMCs. The CDR3 loop is CASSGLADYNEQFF. The CDR3 DNA follows: TGTGCCAGCAGCGGACTAGCGGATTACAATGAGCAGTTCTTC.